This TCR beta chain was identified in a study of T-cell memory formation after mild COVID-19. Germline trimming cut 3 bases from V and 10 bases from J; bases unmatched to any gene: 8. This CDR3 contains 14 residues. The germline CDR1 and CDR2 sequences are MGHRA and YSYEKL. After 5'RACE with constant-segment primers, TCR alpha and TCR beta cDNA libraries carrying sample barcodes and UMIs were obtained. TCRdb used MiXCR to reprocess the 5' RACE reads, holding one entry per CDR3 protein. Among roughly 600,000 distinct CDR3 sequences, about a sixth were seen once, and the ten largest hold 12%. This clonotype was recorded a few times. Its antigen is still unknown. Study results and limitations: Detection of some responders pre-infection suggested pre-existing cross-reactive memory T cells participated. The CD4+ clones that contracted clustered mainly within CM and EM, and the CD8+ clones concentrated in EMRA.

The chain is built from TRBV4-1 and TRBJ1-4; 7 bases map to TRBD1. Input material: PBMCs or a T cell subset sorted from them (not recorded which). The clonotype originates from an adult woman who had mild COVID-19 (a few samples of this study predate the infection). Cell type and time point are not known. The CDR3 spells CASSHDRADGKLFF. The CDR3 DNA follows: TGCGCCAGCAGCCACGACAGGGCGGACGGAAAACTGTTTTTT.